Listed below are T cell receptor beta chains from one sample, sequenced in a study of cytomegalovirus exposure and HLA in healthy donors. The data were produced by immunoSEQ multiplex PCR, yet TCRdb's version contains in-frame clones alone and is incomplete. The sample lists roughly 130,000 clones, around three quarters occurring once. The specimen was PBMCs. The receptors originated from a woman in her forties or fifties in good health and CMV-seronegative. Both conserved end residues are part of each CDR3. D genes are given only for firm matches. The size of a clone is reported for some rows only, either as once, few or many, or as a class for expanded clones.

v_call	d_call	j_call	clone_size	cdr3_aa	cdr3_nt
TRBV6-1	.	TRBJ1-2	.	CASSEGGVVYGYTF	TGTGCCAGCAGTGAAGGGGGGGTTGTCTATGGCTACACCTTC
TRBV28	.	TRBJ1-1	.	CASSWYNRMNTEAFF	TGTGCCAGCAGTTGGTATAACAGAATGAACACTGAAGCTTTCTTT
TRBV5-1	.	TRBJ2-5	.	CASSFRQETQYF	TGCGCCAGCAGCTTCCGCCAAGAGACCCAGTACTTC
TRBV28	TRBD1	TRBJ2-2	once	CASSSTGATYTGELFF	TGTGCCAGCAGTTCTACAGGGGCGACGTACACCGGGGAGCTGTTTTTT
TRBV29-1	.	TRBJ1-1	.	CSGGAYRETEAFF	TGCAGCGGTGGGGCCTACAGGGAGACTGAAGCTTTCTTT
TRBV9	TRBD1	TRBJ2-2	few	CASSVDRAIGELFF	TGTGCCAGCAGCGTCGACAGGGCAATCGGGGAGCTGTTTTTT
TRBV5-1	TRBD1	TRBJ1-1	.	CASSPGTGGTEAFF	TGCGCCAGCAGCCCAGGGACAGGGGGGACTGAAGCTTTCTTT
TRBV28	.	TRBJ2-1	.	CASSPPRAGPYNEQFF	TGTGCCAGCAGTCCCCCCCGGGCGGGGCCCTACAATGAGCAGTTCTTC
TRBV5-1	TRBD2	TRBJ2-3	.	CASSLVSGSVGTDTQYF	TGCGCCAGCAGCTTGGTTAGCGGGAGTGTTGGGACAGATACGCAGTATTTT
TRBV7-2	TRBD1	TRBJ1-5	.	CASSFATGHQPQHF	TGTGCCAGCAGCTTTGCGACAGGGCATCAGCCCCAGCATTTT
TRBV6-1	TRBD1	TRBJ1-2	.	CASTVDRVYGYTF	TGTGCCTCGACTGTAGACAGGGTTTATGGCTACACCTTC
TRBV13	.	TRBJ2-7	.	CASSLGSGGMYERQYF	TGTGCCAGCAGCTTAGGCTCAGGGGGGATGTACGAGCGGCAGTACTTC
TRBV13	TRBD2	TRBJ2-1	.	CASSLERLAGEMDEQFF	TGTGCCAGCAGCTTAGAGCGGCTAGCGGGAGAAATGGATGAGCAGTTCTTC
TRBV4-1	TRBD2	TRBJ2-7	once	CASSPRLAGGLSEQYF	TGCGCCAGCAGCCCGCGACTAGCGGGAGGCCTCTCCGAGCAGTACTTC
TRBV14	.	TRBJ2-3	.	CASSQSLFGNTQYF	TGTGCCAGCAGCCAGTCTCTTTTCGGTAATACGCAGTATTTT
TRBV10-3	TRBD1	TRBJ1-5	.	CAISESGQSTTKPQHF	TGTGCCATCAGTGAGTCGGGACAGTCAACGACTAAGCCCCAGCATTTT
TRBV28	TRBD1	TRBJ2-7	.	CAGAGTGTYEQYF	TGTGCCGGGGCCGGGACAGGGACCTACGAGCAGTACTTC
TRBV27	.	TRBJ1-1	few	CASSPRGRGRGAFF	TGTGCCAGCAGCCCTCGTGGGAGGGGTCGAGGAGCTTTCTTT